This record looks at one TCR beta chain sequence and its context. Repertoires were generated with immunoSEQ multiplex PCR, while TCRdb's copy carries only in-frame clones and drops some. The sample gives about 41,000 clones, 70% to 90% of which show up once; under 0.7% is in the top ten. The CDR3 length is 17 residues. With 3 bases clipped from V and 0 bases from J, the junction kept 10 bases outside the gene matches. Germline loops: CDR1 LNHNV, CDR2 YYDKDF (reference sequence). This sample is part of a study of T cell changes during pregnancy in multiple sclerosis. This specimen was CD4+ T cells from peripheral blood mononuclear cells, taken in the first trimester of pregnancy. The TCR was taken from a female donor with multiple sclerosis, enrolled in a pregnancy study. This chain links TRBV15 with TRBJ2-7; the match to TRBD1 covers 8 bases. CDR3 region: CATSREGRTGPSYEQYF. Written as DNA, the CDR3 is TGTGCCACCAGCAGGGAGGGCCGGACAGGGCCCTCCTACGAGCAGTACTTC.